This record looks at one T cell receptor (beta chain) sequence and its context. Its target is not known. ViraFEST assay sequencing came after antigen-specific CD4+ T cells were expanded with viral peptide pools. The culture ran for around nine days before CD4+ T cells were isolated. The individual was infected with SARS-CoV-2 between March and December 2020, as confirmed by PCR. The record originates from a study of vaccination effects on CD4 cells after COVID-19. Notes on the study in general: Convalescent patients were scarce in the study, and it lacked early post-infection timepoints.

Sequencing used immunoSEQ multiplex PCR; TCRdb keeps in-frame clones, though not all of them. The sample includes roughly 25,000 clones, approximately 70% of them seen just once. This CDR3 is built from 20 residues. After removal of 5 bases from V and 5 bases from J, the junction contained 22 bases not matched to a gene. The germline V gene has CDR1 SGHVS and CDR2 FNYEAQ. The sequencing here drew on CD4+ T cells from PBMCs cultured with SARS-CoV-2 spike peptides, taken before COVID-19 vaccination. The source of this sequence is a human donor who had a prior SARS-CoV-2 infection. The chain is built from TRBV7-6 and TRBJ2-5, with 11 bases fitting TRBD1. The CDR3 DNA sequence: TGTGCCAGCAGCCACCCAGAAGGACAGGGGGCGCTTGGGATTGGGGAGACCCAGTACTTC. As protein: CASSHPEGQGALGIGETQYF.